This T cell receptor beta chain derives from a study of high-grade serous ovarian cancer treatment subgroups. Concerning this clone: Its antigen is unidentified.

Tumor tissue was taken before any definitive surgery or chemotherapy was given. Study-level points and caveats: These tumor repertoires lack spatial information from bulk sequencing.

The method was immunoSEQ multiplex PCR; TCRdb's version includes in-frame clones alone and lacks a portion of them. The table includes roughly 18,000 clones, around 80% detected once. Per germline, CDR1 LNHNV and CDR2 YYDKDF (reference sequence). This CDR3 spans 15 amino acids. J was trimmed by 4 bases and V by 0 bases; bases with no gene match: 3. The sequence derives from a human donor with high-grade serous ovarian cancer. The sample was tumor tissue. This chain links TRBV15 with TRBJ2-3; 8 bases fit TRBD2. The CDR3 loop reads CATSREREGADTQYF. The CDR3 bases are TGTGCCACCAGCAGAGAACGGGAGGGGGCAGATACGCAGTATTTT.